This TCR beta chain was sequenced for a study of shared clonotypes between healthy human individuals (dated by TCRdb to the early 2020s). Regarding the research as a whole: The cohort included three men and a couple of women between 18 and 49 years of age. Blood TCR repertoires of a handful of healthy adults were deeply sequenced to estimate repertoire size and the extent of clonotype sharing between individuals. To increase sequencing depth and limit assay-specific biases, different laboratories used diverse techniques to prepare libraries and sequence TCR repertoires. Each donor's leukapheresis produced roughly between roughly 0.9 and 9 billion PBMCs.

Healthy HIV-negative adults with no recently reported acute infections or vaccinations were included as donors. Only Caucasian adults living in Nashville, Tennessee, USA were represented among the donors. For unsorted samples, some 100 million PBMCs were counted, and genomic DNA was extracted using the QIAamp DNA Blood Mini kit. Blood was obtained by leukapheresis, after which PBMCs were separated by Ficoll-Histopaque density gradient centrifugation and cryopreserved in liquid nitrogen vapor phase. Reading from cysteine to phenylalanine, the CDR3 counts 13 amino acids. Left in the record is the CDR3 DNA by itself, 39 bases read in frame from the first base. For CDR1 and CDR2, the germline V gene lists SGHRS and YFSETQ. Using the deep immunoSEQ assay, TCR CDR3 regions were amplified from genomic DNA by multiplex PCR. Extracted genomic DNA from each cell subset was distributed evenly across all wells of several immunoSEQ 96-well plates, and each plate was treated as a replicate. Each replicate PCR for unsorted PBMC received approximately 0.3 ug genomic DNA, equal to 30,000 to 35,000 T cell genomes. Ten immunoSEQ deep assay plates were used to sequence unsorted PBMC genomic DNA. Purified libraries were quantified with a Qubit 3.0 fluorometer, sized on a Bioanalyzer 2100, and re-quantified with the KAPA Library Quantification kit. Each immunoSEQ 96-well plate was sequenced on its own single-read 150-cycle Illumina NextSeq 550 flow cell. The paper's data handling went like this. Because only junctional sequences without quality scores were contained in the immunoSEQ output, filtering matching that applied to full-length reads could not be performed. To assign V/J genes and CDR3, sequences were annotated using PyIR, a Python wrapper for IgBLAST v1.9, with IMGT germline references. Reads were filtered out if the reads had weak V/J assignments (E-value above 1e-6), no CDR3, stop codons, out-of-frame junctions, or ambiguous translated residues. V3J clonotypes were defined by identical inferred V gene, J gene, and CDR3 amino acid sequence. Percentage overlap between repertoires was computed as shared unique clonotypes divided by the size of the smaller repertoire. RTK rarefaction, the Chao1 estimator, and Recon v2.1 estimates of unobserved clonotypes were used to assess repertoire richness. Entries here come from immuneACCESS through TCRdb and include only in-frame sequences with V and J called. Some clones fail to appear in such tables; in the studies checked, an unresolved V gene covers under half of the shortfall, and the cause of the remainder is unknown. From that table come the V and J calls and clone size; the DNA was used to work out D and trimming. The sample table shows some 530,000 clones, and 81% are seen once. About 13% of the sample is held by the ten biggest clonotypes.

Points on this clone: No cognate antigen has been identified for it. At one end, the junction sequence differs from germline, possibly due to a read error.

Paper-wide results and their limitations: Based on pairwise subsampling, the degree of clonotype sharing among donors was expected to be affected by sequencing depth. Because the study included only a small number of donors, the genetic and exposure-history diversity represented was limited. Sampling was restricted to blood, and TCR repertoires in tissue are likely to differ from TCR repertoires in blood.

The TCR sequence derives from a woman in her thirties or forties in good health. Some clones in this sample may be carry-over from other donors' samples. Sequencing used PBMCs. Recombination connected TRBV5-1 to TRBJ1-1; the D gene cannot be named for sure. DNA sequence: TGCGCCACCAGCATCGACGGGAACACTGAAGCTTTCTTT. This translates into CATSIDGNTEAFF. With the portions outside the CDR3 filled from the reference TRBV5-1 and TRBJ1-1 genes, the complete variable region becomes KAGVTQTPRYLIKTRGQQVTLSCSPISGHRSVSWYQQTPGQGLQFLFEYFSETQRNKGNFPGRFSGRQFSNSRSEMNVSTLELGDSALYLCATSIDGNTEAFFGQGTRLTVV.